Below are 11 T cell receptor beta chains sequenced from a single sample in a study of blood T cell repertoires in COVID-19 (dated by TCRdb to 2020 to 2021). The library was produced with the immunoSEQ multiplex PCR assay. Entries here come from immuneACCESS through TCRdb and include only in-frame sequences with V and J called. Some clones fail to appear in such tables; in the studies checked, an unresolved V gene covers under half of the shortfall, and the cause of the remainder is unknown. Present in this sample are under 200,000 clones, 85% to 90% of which were seen just once. The ten largest clonotypes hold under 2% of the sample. The source material was peripheral blood. The source of these receptors is a man aged 18 to 35 with active or convalescent COVID-19.

The chain employs TRBV7-2 and TRBJ2-2; 9 positions match TRBD2. Germline CDR1 is SGHTA and CDR2 is FQGNSA. The CDR3 loop spans 14 amino acids. With V trimmed by 7 bases and J by 6 bases, 6 bases remained unmatched. The CDR3 spells CASTQREEAGELFF. In DNA form, the CDR3 reads TGTGCCAGCACCCAGCGGGAGGAGGCCGGGGAGCTGTTTTTT.

The V and J genes are TRBV2 and TRBJ2-6; tentatively, D is TRBD1 (5 bases). Germline CDR1 reads SNHLY; CDR2 reads FYNNEI. V was cut by 7 bases and J by 1 base, with 8 bases left in between. The CDR3 loop spans 14 amino acids. CDR3 sequence reads: CASIQESGANVLTF. The CDR3, as DNA: TGTGCCAGCATACAGGAGTCTGGGGCCAACGTCCTGACTTTC.

This clone was detected a few times. The chain uses TRBV7-2 and TRBJ1-1; possibly TRBD1 for D (6 bases). V was shortened by 6 bases and J by 3 bases, with 14 bases between the two germline ends. The CDR3 consists of 14 residues. CDR1 and CDR2 (germline): SGHTA, FQGNSA. This CDR3 reads CASSSQGMYTEAFF. The CDR3 DNA follows: TGTGCCAGCAGTTCACAGGGTATGTACACTGAAGCTTTCTTT.

This chain uses TRBV6-1 with TRBJ2-7; 14 bases are a match to TRBD2. This CDR3 is 16 amino acids long. J was trimmed by 5 bases and V by 4 bases; bases with no gene match: 7. Germline-derived CDR1 and CDR2 are MNHNS and SASEGT. DNA for the CDR3: TGTGCCAGCAGTGGCCCGGGGACTAGCGGGAGCCACGAGCAGTACTTC. It encodes CASSGPGTSGSHEQYF.

Points on this clone: This sample includes further DNA sequences coding for the same CDR3. This chain connects TRBV7-9 to TRBJ2-7; the D gene is possibly TRBD1 (6 bases). The V gene's germline CDR1 is SEHNR and CDR2 FQNEAQ (reference sequence). V was pared by 4 bases and J by 3 bases, with 7 bases between. The CDR3 is 12 amino acids. The CDR3: CASSSQGYEQYF. The CDR3 nucleotides read TGTGCCAGCAGCTCACAGGGCTACGAGCAGTACTTC.

V usage is TRBV7-6 and J usage is TRBJ1-5, with no clear D. The V gene's germline CDR1 is SGHVS and CDR2 FNYEAQ. The CDR3 loop spans 16 amino acids. With 2 bases removed from V and 5 bases from J, the gap between germline ends came to 16 bases. The CDR3 bases are TGTGCCAGCAGCTTAAAAGTTTTGTACAGTTATCAGCCCCAGCATTTT. Its translation: CASSLKVLYSYQPQHF.

J is TRBJ2-7 and V is TRBV5-5; possibly TRBD2 for D (5 bases). The CDR3 runs to 15 residues. The germline V gene has CDR1 SGHKS and CDR2 YYEKEE (reference sequence). The ends were cut back, 2 bases at V and 5 bases at J, with 17 bases in the middle. CDR3 sequence reads: CASSLSTRSGNEQYF. For the CDR3, the DNA is TGTGCCAGCAGCTTATCGACCCGGTCCGGGAACGAGCAGTACTTC.

The rearrangement links TRBV5-1 to TRBJ1-1; 7 bases map to TRBD1. Germline V gene data show CDR1 as SGHRS and CDR2 as YFSETQ. The CDR3 is 14 residues long. Trimming cost V 0 bases and J 12 bases; bases outside gene matches: 11. The CDR3 loop reads CASSLGQGNSGPFF. For the CDR3, the DNA is TGCGCCAGCAGCTTGGGACAGGGAAATTCGGGACCTTTCTTT.

This clone was seen only a few times. CDR3: CASSSNRGGPTTAYEQYF. The CDR3, as DNA: TGTGCCAGCAGCTCAAACAGGGGTGGGCCAACTACCGCCTACGAGCAGTACTTC. The chain carries TRBV7-2 and TRBJ2-7; 7 nucleotides line up with TRBD1. Germline CDR1 and CDR2: SGHTA and FQGNSA. Losses at the gene ends were 4 bases for V and 2 bases for J; bases not matched to a gene: 17. The CDR3 runs to 18 residues. Combining the CDR3 with reference TRBV7-2 and TRBJ2-7 gives the whole variable domain GAGVSQSPSNKVTEKGKDVELRCDPISGHTALYWYRQSLGQGLEFLIYFQGNSAPDKSGLPSDRFSAERTGGSVSTLTIQRTQQEDSAVYLCASSSNRGGPTTAYEQYFGPGTRLTVT.

The genes are TRBV7-9 and TRBJ1-2; 8 bases fit TRBD1. CDR3 length: 13 residues. Germline V gene lookup returns CDR1 SEHNR and CDR2 FQNEAQ (reference sequence). Germline trimming cut 5 bases from V and 12 bases from J; bases unmatched to any gene: 11. DNA of the CDR3: TGTGCCAGCAGCCGGCCCGTCAACAGGGGGAACACCTTC. It specifies CASSRPVNRGNTF.

V usage is TRBV7-9 and J usage is TRBJ2-7; possible D gene TRBD1, 6 bases. The CDR3 extends over 13 amino acids. CDR1 and CDR2 from the germline V gene are SEHNR and FQNEAQ (reference sequence). The V gene lost 6 bases and the J gene lost 1 base, with 10 bases spanning the gap. CDR3: CASRGQPSYEQYF. CDR3 sequence (DNA): TGTGCCAGCAGAGGACAGCCTTCCTACGAGCAGTACTTC.